What follows are 14 T cell receptor beta chains derived from one specimen sequenced in a study of T cells in Graves' hyperthyroidism and ophthalmopathy. TCR beta CDR3 regions were amplified from RNA. TCR CDR3 regions were first amplified by RT-PCR with HTBI primers. TCRdb called the multiplex PCR reads again in MiXCR, with one record for every CDR3 protein. The table shows approximately 430,000 distinct CDR3 sequences, with roughly 14% occurring only once. The sample comprised blood. Every receptor here comes from a woman between 18 and 30 years old with Graves' hyperthyroidism.

This clonotype was counted at least ten times. V and J are TRBV7-9 and TRBJ1-4; D is unclear. CDR1 is SEHNR, CDR2 FQNEAQ, per germline (reference sequence). The V end was cut by 9 bases, the J end by 4 bases, with 6 bases between. There are 11 residues in the CDR3. The CDR3, as DNA: TGTGCCAGTGAATTTAATGAAAAACTGTTTTTT. It is translated as CASEFNEKLFF.

This clonotype was counted many times. The rearrangement links TRBV15 to TRBJ2-5; the D gene is possibly TRBD2 (6 bases). The CDR3 has 16 amino acids. Trimming removed 5 bases at V and 4 bases at J, with 20 bases between. Germline V gene sequence: CDR1 LNHNV, CDR2 YYDKDF (reference sequence). The CDR3 protein is CATSLPGTGEGETQYF. The CDR3 nucleotides read TGTGCCACCAGCCTTCCGGGGACGGGAGAGGGAGAGACCCAGTACTTC.

This clonotype was detected many times. The V call is TRBV6-2 or TRBV6-3, the J call TRBJ2-7; D is undetermined. Germline V lookup: CDR1 MNHEY, CDR2 SVGEGT. The CDR3 runs to 15 residues. V dropped 0 bases and J dropped 2 bases, with 11 bases sitting between them. This CDR3 is CASSYSNGYTYEQYF. For the CDR3, the DNA is TGTGCCAGCAGTTACTCGAACGGCTACACCTACGAGCAGTACTTC.

This clonotype was found many times. V is TRBV29-1 and J is TRBJ1-2, with D perhaps matching TRBD1 (6 bases). Germline lookup yields CDR1 SQVTM and CDR2 ANQGSEA. The germline V and J ends were trimmed by 6 bases and 6 bases, with 11 bases remaining between them. This CDR3 is built from 11 residues. For the CDR3, the DNA is TGCAGCGTCTTTGGACAGCATGGCTACACCTTC. This encodes CSVFGQHGYTF.

This clonotype was counted ten times or more. The chain combines TRBV7-8 with TRBJ2-1; 7 nucleotides match TRBD2. The CDR3 has 16 amino acids. CDR1 is SGHVS and CDR2 is FQNEAQ in the germline V gene. V lost 5 bases and J lost 0; bases outside the gene matches: 7. CDR3 in amino acids: CASSPAGGSSYNEQFF. Written as DNA, the CDR3 is TGTGCCAGCAGCCCCGCGGGCGGGAGCTCCTACAATGAGCAGTTCTTC.

This clonotype was observed a handful of times. The CDR3: CAWTVPENRWNSPLHF. In DNA, the CDR3 is TGTGCCTGGACCGTACCGGAGAACAGGTGGAATTCACCCCTCCACTTT. The chain employs TRBV30 and TRBJ1-6, with D possibly being TRBD1 (5 bases). V was pared by 4 bases and J by 7 bases, with 20 bases between. The V gene's germline CDR1 is GTSNPN and CDR2 SVGIG (reference sequence). The CDR3 consists of 16 residues.

This clonotype was seen more than once but under ten times. V gene TRBV19 combines with J gene TRBJ2-7; a weak D match, TRBD1 (5 bases). Trimming cost V 3 bases and J 4 bases, with 10 bases left between them. Germline V gives CDR1 LNHDA, CDR2 SQIVND (reference sequence). This CDR3 has 13 amino acids. CDR3 loop: CASSMDIDYEQYF. CDR3 bases: TGTGCCAGTAGTATGGACATCGATTACGAGCAGTACTTC. The full variable domain, in which reference TRBV19 and TRBJ2-7 provide the parts outside the CDR3, is DGGITQSPKYLFRKEGQNVTLSCEQNLNHDAMYWYRQDPGQGLRLIYYSQIVNDFQKGDIAEGYSVSREKKESFPLTVTSAQKNPTAFYLCASSMDIDYEQYFGPGTRLTVT.

With regard to this clonotype: A much larger clone lies one base from this, so it may be a read error. The chain uses TRBV5-1 and TRBJ2-1; the match to TRBD2 covers 9 bases. The CDR3 covers 13 residues. Per germline, CDR1 SGHRS and CDR2 YFSETQ. CDR3 DNA: TGCGCCAACAGCGGGGGGCTAAAAAATGAGCAGTTCTTC. This sequence encodes CANSGGLKNEQFF. The full variable domain, rest sourced from reference TRBV5-1 and TRBJ2-1, is KAGVTQTPRYLIKTRGQQVTLSCSPISGHRSVSWYQQTPGQGLQFLFEYFSETQRNKGNFPGRFSGRQFSNSRSEMNVSTLELGDSALYLCANSGGLKNEQFFGPGTRLTVL.

This clonotype was picked up a small number of times. The chain has TRBV4-2 and TRBJ2-7; 8 positions agree with TRBD2. Germline CDR1 is LGHNA and CDR2 is YNFKEQ. The J segment lost 4 bases and the V segment lost 4 bases, leaving 9 bases of the junction unmatched. The length of the CDR3 is 15 residues. Here the CDR3 DNA reads TGTGCCAGCAGCCGAGGGACTAGTAACTCGTACGAGCAGTACTTC. This gives the protein CASSRGTSNSYEQYF.

The chain joins TRBV2 to TRBJ1-1; possibly TRBD1 for D (6 bases). Germline V gives CDR1 SNHLY, CDR2 FYNNEI. The CDR3 runs 12 residues. The ends were cut back, 6 bases at V and 7 bases at J, with 12 bases in the middle. The DNA for the CDR3 is TGTGCCAGCAGCATCAGGGGATATGAAGCTTTCTTT. As protein: CASSIRGYEAFF.

This clonotype was seen at least ten times. V gene TRBV19 combines with J gene TRBJ1-1; D unresolved. Germline CDR1 reads LNHDA; CDR2 reads SQIVND (reference sequence). This CDR3 has 13 residues. V was clipped by 0 bases and J by 1 base, with 3 bases between them. The CDR3 here is CASSIDANTEAFF. In DNA, the CDR3 is TGTGCCAGTAGTATAGATGCGAACACTGAAGCTTTCTTT.

This clonotype was seen at least ten times. The chain links TRBV30 to TRBJ1-2; D is undetermined. Trimming left V 4 bases short and J 4 bases short, with 7 bases between. This CDR3 contains 11 residues. Germline V gene lookup returns CDR1 GTSNPN and CDR2 SVGIG (reference sequence). CDR3 sequence: CAWINRYGYTF. CDR3 coding DNA: TGTGCCTGGATAAACCGCTATGGCTACACCTTC.

This clonotype was seen repeatedly, ten times or more. J is TRBJ2-7 and V is TRBV7-2; D may correspond to TRBD1 or TRBD2 (6 bases each). This CDR3 is 15 amino acids long. Germline V gives CDR1 SGHTA, CDR2 FQGNSA. The germline V and J ends were trimmed by 5 bases and 2 bases, with 16 bases remaining between them. CDR3 nucleotides: TGTGCCAGCAGCAAAGAGGGGGGCGGAACCTACGAGCAGTACTTC. Residues: CASSKEGGGTYEQYF.

The rearrangement joins TRBV4-1 to TRBJ1-2; D is unclear. Germline CDR1 is MGHRA and CDR2 is YSYEKL. The germline V and J ends were trimmed by 0 bases and 3 bases, with 11 bases remaining between them. The CDR3 runs 15 residues. DNA of the CDR3: TGCGCCAGCAGCCAAGATGCGGCAGCTTACTATGGCTACACCTTC. It translates to CASSQDAAAYYGYTF.